This T cell receptor (beta chain) was identified in a study of blood T cell repertoires in COVID-19. About the study: T cells, B-cell-depleted T cells, or PBMCs supplied cDNA or gDNA.

Germline CDR1 reads MNHNS; CDR2 reads SASEGT. J was trimmed by 2 bases and V by 2 bases; bases with no gene match: 4. The CDR3 extends over 16 amino acids. Produced via immunoSEQ multiplex PCR; TCRdb's table is partial and in-frame only. The sample carries 150,000 to 170,000 clones, about 88% recorded once. The rearrangement links TRBV6-1 to TRBJ2-2; 8 nucleotides line up with TRBD2. Sequencing was performed on peripheral blood. The receptor comes from an older woman with COVID-19, enrolled during active disease. CDR3 sequence reads: CASSEWVAGNTGELFF. CDR3 nucleotide sequence: TGTGCCAGCAGTGAATGGGTAGCGGGAAACACCGGGGAGCTGTTTTTT.